This T cell receptor beta chain was found in a study of PD-L1 blockade in urothelial cancer (dated by TCRdb to 2017 to 2019). Regarding the complete study: Every patient began therapy in the mid-2010s and was given atezolizumab 1,200 mg intravenously every 3 weeks. Pretreatment tumor samples, along with matched peripheral blood collected serially before and after atezolizumab treatment, underwent TCR sequencing. In the same patients who had TCR sequencing, pretreatment tumors also underwent whole exome sequencing and RNA sequencing. An ECOG performance status of 0 or 1 was recorded for the patients, and 0 to 3 prior chemotherapy regimens had been received by the patients. Blood samples were analyzed at two time points: 3 weeks after treatment start (second dose) and 6 weeks after treatment start. Under 30 patients had pretreatment blood TCR-seq, some 24 had at least one posttreatment blood collection, and some 24 had tumor TCR-seq. Blood samples yielded a median of around 130,000 T cells and more than 75,000 unique TCRs, with median clonality approximately 0.08. Durable clinical benefit was achieved by nine patients and was not achieved by 20 patients. About 85% of the 29 patients were males with bladder-origin urothelial cancer, and about 60% of the 29 reported a prior smoking history. An exploratory multi-omic analysis was conducted of the somatic, immune and clinical correlates of response to PD-L1 blockade with atezolizumab in urothelial cancer. Durable clinical benefit meant progression-free survival longer than 6 months, and TCR features were also tested against progression-free and overall survival. The full study reports these points: At 3 weeks after the start of treatment, tumor-associated TCR clones in peripheral blood had expanded more in patients with durable benefit (n ≈ 24, p = 0.022). Because the sample size was small (n of about 29) and many exploratory analyses were performed, the results are intended to be hypothesis-generating. Improved progression-free and overall survival was associated with having pretreatment peripheral blood TCR clonality below the median.

The cohort included 25 to 35 patients with locally advanced or metastatic urothelial carcinoma who were treated at Memorial Sloan Kettering on a trial protocol. Peripheral blood mononuclear cells were collected pretreatment and during treatment, with between 1 and 8 total time points obtained per patient. The Qiagen DNeasy Blood extraction kit was used to purify genomic DNA from total PBMCs and from tumor samples. Collected pretreatment and during treatment, PBMCs were isolated and stored as previously described. A remark on this clone: What antigen it recognizes has not been identified. No much larger clone exists at a distance of one base, and base qualities are not known.

Taken from the germline V gene, the CDR1 and CDR2 loops are SGHVT and SQSDAQ. V ends up 5 bases short and J 3 bases short, with an unmatched junction base count of 14. The CDR3 contains 18 residues, cysteine and phenylalanine counted. The kept DNA is CDR3 alone, 54 bases in frame from the first base. To estimate absolute template abundance from read counts, synthetic TCR analog templates were spiked into each PCR. Using the immunoSEQ assay, TCRbeta CDR3 regions were amplified from genomic DNA with bias-controlled V and J gene primers. Sequencing of rearranged TCRbeta segments was done at approximately 20X coverage. In the original analysis: Sequencing errors were corrected by clustering, and CDR3s were annotated against IMGT so that V, D and J genes could be assigned. Downstream analyses used only productive TCRbeta rearrangements, leaving out any out-of-frame or stop-codon sequences. Clonality was calculated as one minus the Shannon entropy normalized by the log of the number of unique productive sequences. Clones differing between time points or between blood and tumor were identified by Fisher's exact test with Benjamini-Hochberg correction at adjusted p below 0.01. TCRdb carries this immuneACCESS record with in-frame sequences only. Its versions omit some clonotypes, under half of them owing to an unresolved V gene in the studies checked, with the rest unexplained. The V and J calls and clone size were taken over from that table, and D and trimming were inferred from the DNA. In this sample the table shows roughly 74,000 clones, about nine tenths of which occur a single time. The ten top clones hold over 5% of the sample.

The material was PBMCs, obtained around atezolizumab (anti-PD-L1) treatment. The chain employs TRBV7-4 and TRBJ2-4; 9 bases in the middle match TRBD1. The TCR originated in a woman in her seventies with urothelial cancer. In nucleotides, the sequence is TGTGCCAGCAGCCCGTCCCGGGACAGGGTTGAGGACAAAAACATTCAGTACTTC. This translates into CASSPSRDRVEDKNIQYF.